This TCR beta chain is drawn from a study of T-cell reconstitution after alpha-beta-depleted transplantation in children (dated by TCRdb to 2016 to 2018). For context, the study as a whole: Using TCR repertoire profiling, the study quantitatively followed how T-cell immune reconstitution unfolded in children after TCRalphabeta/CD19-depleted allogeneic hematopoietic cell transplantation.

V and J lose 0 bases and 4 bases, and a span of 13 bases separates them. Looking up the germline V gene yields CDR1 MNHNS and CDR2 SASEGT. From the cysteine up to the phenylalanine, the CDR3 has a length of 16 residues. Only CDR3 DNA remains: 48 bases, in frame from the first base. Libraries were constructed by PCR. The data were produced on an Illumina HiSeq 2500. Molecular barcoding was employed in the preparation of TCR libraries, with unique molecular identifiers being used to normalize TCRbeta repertoire quantification. The raw public data were reprocessed by TCRdb itself: fastp quality trimming at Q25, MiXCR clonotype calling, in-frame beta chains only. Each entry is one CDR3 protein sequence, shown with its most common DNA and genes. The sample yields about 72,000 distinct CDR3 sequences; 5.5% to 7.5% were counted once. Clones ranked in the top ten supply approximately 2.3% of the sample. This clonotype was recorded at least ten times. This clone's antigen is unknown. Nothing much larger sits one base from this clone, and base qualities are not available.

The TCR sequence derives from a human donor who donated a stem cell graft to a child with acute lymphoblastic leukemia. The source material was PBMCs from the stem cell graft donor, sampled from the stem cell graft. In this chain, TRBV6-1 is recombined with TRBJ2-1; the D segment cannot be called with confidence. For the CDR3, the sequence is CASSEAHSNLYNEQFF. DNA sequence: TGTGCCAGCAGTGAAGCGCACAGTAACCTTTACAATGAGCAGTTCTTC.